A single T cell receptor beta chain is shown here with its context. As processed by the authors: Amplification with reference gene primers provided the estimates of nucleated cell counts. The repertoire was sequenced with immunoSEQ multiplex PCR; TCRdb's copy has only in-frame clones and lacks some. V and J calls and clone size are as listed in that table; D and trimming were resolved from the DNA. The table has about 260,000 clones, 88% seen once. The data derive from a study of blood T cell repertoires in COVID-19. Study background: Whether acute or convalescent, the COVID-19 samples came from the United States, Italy and Spain.

V trimming: 0 bases; J trimming: 0 bases; junction bases outside the gene matches: 8. CDR1 and CDR2 (germline): SGDLS, YYNGEE. The CDR3 runs to 17 residues. The sample taken for sequencing was peripheral blood. The clonotype was recovered from a human donor in a cohort sampled during active COVID-19. V usage is TRBV9 and J usage is TRBJ1-1; 7 positions agree with TRBD1. The CDR3 DNA sequence: TGTGCCAGCAGCGTAGAAAGGGACAGCCGAATGAACACTGAAGCTTTCTTT. Amino acid sequence: CASSVERDSRMNTEAFF. The entire variable domain, with the rest obtained from reference TRBV9 and TRBJ1-1, is as follows: DSGVTQTPKHLITATGQRVTLRCSPRSGDLSVYWYQQSLDQGLQFLIQYYNGEERAKGNILERFSAQQFPDLHSELNLSSLELGDSALYFCASSVERDSRMNTEAFFGQGTRLTVV.